The 17 T cell receptor beta chains given below trace back to one sample, sequenced in a study of patients and donors after allogeneic stem cell transplantation (dated by TCRdb to about 2020). Library preparation employed RT-PCR. The run used a NextSeq 550. TCRdb trimmed the raw reads at Q25, called clones with MiXCR and kept productive beta chains. Each entry merges the rows of one CDR3 protein and shows their most common DNA and genes. In this sample the table shows more than 850,000 distinct CDR3 sequences, 18% of which occur a single time. The top ten clones comprise 5% to 6.5% of the sample. Specimen: blood, either unsorted or a sorted T cell fraction (not recorded which). These TCRs come from a human donor who was either an allogeneic HSCT recipient or a stem cell or donor lymphocyte infusion donor (not recorded which). It is not recorded whose cells these are; they may come from a transplant donor.

This rearrangement joins TRBV6-1 to TRBJ2-7; D remains unclear. There are 14 residues in the CDR3. Trimming took 5 bases from V and 2 from J, leaving 13 bases between them. The V gene's germline CDR1 is MNHNS and CDR2 SASEGT. The CDR3 spells CASSPRPEAYEQYF. Written as DNA, the CDR3 is TGTGCCAGCAGTCCAAGACCCGAAGCCTACGAGCAGTACTTC.

This clonotype occurred a few times. The rearrangement joins TRBV4-2 to TRBJ1-1, with 7 positions matching TRBD1. The CDR3 has 15 residues. CDR1 is LGHNA and CDR2 is YNFKEQ in the germline V gene. V lost 0 bases and J lost 1; bases outside the gene matches: 2. The chain's CDR3 is CASSQENRGNTEAFF. CDR3 DNA sequence: TGTGCCAGCAGCCAAGAAAACAGGGGGAACACTGAAGCTTTCTTT.

The genes are TRBV6-2 or TRBV6-3 and TRBJ2-1; 7 nucleotides align to TRBD1. V was clipped by 7 bases and J by 0 bases; unmatched bases: 6. The length of the CDR3 is 15 residues. Germline V gene data show CDR1 as MNHEY and CDR2 as SVGEGT. Here the CDR3 DNA reads TGTGCCAGCACTTTGACAGGGCCCTCCTACAATGAGCAGTTCTTC. Translated, it gives CASTLTGPSYNEQFF.

This clonotype was seen more than once but under ten times. The chain links TRBV29-1 to TRBJ2-1; 12 nucleotides match TRBD2. Trimming cost V 1 base and J 0 bases; bases outside gene matches: 10. The CDR3 extends over 19 amino acids. Germline V CDR1 and CDR2: SQVTM, ANQGSEA. CDR3 nucleotides: TGCAGCGTTGAAGGTCAGAGACTAGCGGGAGCAACCTCCTACAATGAGCAGTTCTTC. It codes for CSVEGQRLAGATSYNEQFF.

The chain recombines TRBV12-3 or TRBV12-4 with TRBJ2-5; TRBD1 matches 11 bases. The V segment lost 8 bases and the J segment 1 base; nucleotides outside the gene matches: 9. The CDR3 has 16 residues. CDR3 sequence reads: CASLTPGQGVQETQYF. DNA for the CDR3: TGTGCCAGCCTAACCCCGGGACAGGGGGTCCAAGAGACCCAGTACTTC.

This clonotype came up a few times. The chain is built from TRBV30 and TRBJ2-5; D is unresolved. The germline V gene encodes CDR1 GTSNPN and CDR2 SVGIG (reference sequence). V was cut by 0 bases and J by 5 bases, with 10 bases left in between. The CDR3 extends over 13 amino acids. The CDR3 DNA reads as TGTGCCTGGAGTGTTGAGTTAGGCGAGACCCAGTACTTC. Translating it yields CAWSVELGETQYF.

The table lists this clonotype with a few counts. The CDR3 DNA reads as TGTGCCAGCACCCTTACGGGCCGCGTGTTCGCGAACACCGGGGAGCTGTTTTTT. Translation: CASTLTGRVFANTGELFF. The chain carries TRBV12-3 or TRBV12-4 and TRBJ2-2; no reliable D call. V lost 7 bases to trimming and J lost 0 bases, with 21 bases between them. The CDR3 runs to 18 residues.

The CDR3 reads CASSFLRSGANVLTF. The CDR3 coding sequence is TGCGCCAGCAGCTTTCTCCGGTCTGGGGCCAACGTCCTGACTTTC. This chain uses TRBV5-1 with TRBJ2-6; D call uncertain. With 2 bases removed from V and 1 base from J, the gap between germline ends came to 7 bases. The CDR3 totals 15 residues. From germline, CDR1 is SGHRS and CDR2 YFSETQ.

This clonotype was observed a handful of times. The chain employs TRBV6-1 and TRBJ2-1; D is uncertain. This CDR3 region has 14 residues. Trimming cost V 9 bases and J 9 bases, with 21 bases left between them. Germline assignment: CDR1 MNHNS and CDR2 SASEGT. CDR3 nucleotide sequence: TGTGCCAGTCGCCCCAACCCTCTCAGAGGTGAGCAGTTCTTC. Amino acid sequence: CASRPNPLRGEQFF.

V gene TRBV4-1 combines with J gene TRBJ2-3, with 11 bases fitting TRBD2. This CDR3 region has 17 residues. The V segment lost 3 bases and the J segment 1 base; nucleotides outside the gene matches: 6. Germline CDR1 reads MGHRA; CDR2 reads YSYEKL. The CDR3 loop reads CASSQLVAGGGTDTQYF. Here the CDR3 DNA reads TGCGCCAGCAGCCAGCTAGTAGCGGGAGGGGGCACAGATACGCAGTATTTT.

This clonotype has a handful of counts. The gene calls are TRBV3-1 and TRBJ1-1; D unresolved. The germline gives CDR1 LGHDT, CDR2 YNNKEL (reference sequence). The CDR3 loop spans 14 amino acids. V shed 1 base and J shed 0 bases, with 6 bases lying between them. This CDR3 reads CASSQGGLNTEAFF. The CDR3 DNA sequence: TGTGCCAGCAGCCAAGGAGGCCTGAACACTGAAGCTTTCTTT.

This clonotype was recorded at least ten times. The chain is built from TRBV7-9 and TRBJ2-7; D unresolved. The CDR3 sequence is 14 residues long. CDR1 and CDR2 (germline): SEHNR, FQNEAQ (reference sequence). The germline V and J ends were trimmed by 5 bases and 0 bases, with 11 bases remaining between them. For the CDR3, the DNA is TGTGCCAGCAGCCTGATGGAAAGCTCCTACGAGCAGTACTTC. This translates into CASSLMESSYEQYF.

The chain links TRBV6-1 to TRBJ2-1, with no clear D. The germline gives CDR1 MNHNS, CDR2 SASEGT. Deletions cut 5 bases from V and 6 bases from J, with 14 bases between. The CDR3 covers 14 residues. The DNA for the CDR3 is TGTGCCAGCAGTCCGAGCCGGGTTCGCAATGAGCAGTTCTTC. This sequence encodes CASSPSRVRNEQFF.

This clonotype was picked up many times. This chain uses TRBV20-1 with TRBJ2-1, with a possible D match to TRBD2 (5 bases). The germline CDR1 and CDR2 sequences are DFQATT and SNEGSKA (reference sequence). Deletions cut 5 bases from V and 0 bases from J, with 11 bases between. The CDR3 is made up of 14 amino acids. The DNA for the CDR3 is TGCAGTGCTCGCCGAGCGGCCTCCTACAATGAGCAGTTCTTC. It yields the protein CSARRAASYNEQFF.

The chain employs TRBV3-1 and TRBJ1-2; weak D call: TRBD1 (6 bases). In germline, CDR1 is LGHDT, CDR2 YNNKEL (reference sequence). The CDR3 contains 15 residues. V lost 3 bases and J 3 bases, leaving 14 bases between the germline ends. CDR3: CASSQDEGEDYGYTF. DNA of the CDR3: TGTGCCAGCAGCCAGGATGAGGGGGAGGACTATGGCTACACCTTC.

CDR3 amino acids: CASSLGGRGAYNEQFF. The CDR3 DNA sequence: TGTGCCAGCAGCTTGGGGGGCAGGGGGGCCTACAATGAGCAGTTCTTC. The genes are TRBV5-6 and TRBJ2-1; D is perhaps TRBD1 (7 bases). V gave up 0 bases and J gave up 2 bases, with 12 bases separating them. Germline V gene data show CDR1 as SGHDT and CDR2 as YYEEEE. There are 16 residues in the CDR3.

The chain recombines TRBV6-1 with TRBJ1-1; tentatively, D is TRBD1 (5 bases). From germline, CDR1 is MNHNS and CDR2 SASEGT. The length of the CDR3 is 13 residues. With 9 bases removed from V and 3 bases from J, the gap between germline ends came to 14 bases. CDR3 region: CASFRGRYTEAFF. The DNA of the CDR3 is TGTGCCAGTTTTCGGGGCAGATACACTGAAGCTTTCTTT.